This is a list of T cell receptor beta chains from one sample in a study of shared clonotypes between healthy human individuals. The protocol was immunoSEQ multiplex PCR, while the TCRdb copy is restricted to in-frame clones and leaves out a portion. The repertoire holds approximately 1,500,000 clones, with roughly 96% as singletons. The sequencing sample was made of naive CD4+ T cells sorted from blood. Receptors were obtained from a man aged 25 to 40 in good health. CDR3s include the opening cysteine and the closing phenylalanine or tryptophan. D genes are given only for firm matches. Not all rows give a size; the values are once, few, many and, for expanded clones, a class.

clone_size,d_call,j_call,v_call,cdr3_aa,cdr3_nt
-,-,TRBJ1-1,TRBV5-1,CASSLRRGLNTEAFF,TGCGCCAGCAGCCTCCGGCGGGGGCTGAACACTGAAGCTTTCTTT
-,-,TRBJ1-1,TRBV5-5,CASSGEGNTEAFF,TGTGCCAGCAGTGGGGAGGGGAACACTGAAGCTTTCTTT
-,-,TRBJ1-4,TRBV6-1,CASRGGGLNEKLFF,TGTGCCAGCAGGGGTGGTGGGTTAAATGAAAAACTGTTTTTT
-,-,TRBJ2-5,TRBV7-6,CASSLATQRAQYF,TGTGCCAGCAGCCTAGCGACCCAGAGGGCCCAGTACTTC
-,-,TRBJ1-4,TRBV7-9,CASSLEGALVEKLFF,TGTGCCAGCAGCTTAGAGGGTGCCCTTGTAGAAAAACTGTTTTTT
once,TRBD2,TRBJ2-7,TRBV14,CASSQGLAGSSYEQYF,TGTGCCAGCAGCCAAGGACTAGCGGGGTCCTCCTACGAGCAGTACTTC
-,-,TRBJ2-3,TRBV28,CASKPREIRSDTQYF,TGTGCCAGCAAACCGCGGGAAATTCGGTCAGATACGCAGTATTTT
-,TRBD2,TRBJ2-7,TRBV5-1,CASSFGTSGYREQYF,TGCGCCAGCAGCTTCGGGACTAGCGGATATCGGGAGCAGTACTTC
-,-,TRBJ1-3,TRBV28,CASSLEGSGNTIYF,TGTGCCAGCAGTTTGGAGGGGTCTGGAAACACCATATATTTT
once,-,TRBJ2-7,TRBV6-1,CASREGRLSSYEQYF,TGTGCCAGCAGGGAGGGGAGACTCTCCTCCTACGAGCAGTACTTC
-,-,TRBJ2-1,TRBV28,CASSPSYNEQFF,TGTGCCAGCAGTCCGTCCTACAATGAGCAGTTCTTC
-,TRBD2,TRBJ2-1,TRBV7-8,CASSLITSGIWDEQFF,TGTGCCAGCAGCTTAATTACTAGCGGGATTTGGGATGAGCAGTTCTTC
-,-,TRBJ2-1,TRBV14,CASSQELGASSYNEQFF,TGTGCCAGCAGCCAAGAGTTGGGGGCAAGCTCCTACAATGAGCAGTTCTTC
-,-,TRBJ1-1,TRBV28,CASSNSGWNTEAFF,TGTGCCAGCAGCAATTCCGGGTGGAACACTGAAGCTTTCTTT
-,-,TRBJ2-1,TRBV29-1,CSAHAQLNRAQGEQFF,TGCAGCGCACATGCACAGCTTAATAGGGCCCAAGGGGAGCAGTTCTTC
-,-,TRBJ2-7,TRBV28,CASSSSYEQYF,TGTGCCAGCAGTTCTTCCTACGAGCAGTACTTC
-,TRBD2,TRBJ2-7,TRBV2,CASSGLAGVTDQYF,TGTGCCAGCAGCGGACTAGCGGGAGTAACGGATCAGTACTTC
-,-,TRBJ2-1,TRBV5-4,CASSLARRGGNEQFF,TGTGCCAGCAGCTTGGCTAGAAGGGGGGGCAATGAGCAGTTCTTC
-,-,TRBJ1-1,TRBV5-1,CASSLFWEGTEAFF,TGCGCCAGCAGCTTGTTTTGGGAAGGCACTGAAGCTTTCTTT
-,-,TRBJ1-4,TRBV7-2,CASSLGMAANEKLFF,TGTGCCAGCAGCTTAGGGATGGCAGCTAATGAAAAACTGTTTTTT
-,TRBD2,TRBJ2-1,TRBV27,CASSSIGLAGYYNEQFF,TGTGCCAGCAGTTCGATAGGACTAGCGGGATACTACAATGAGCAGTTCTTC
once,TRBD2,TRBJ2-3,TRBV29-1,CSGSSGSDTQYF,TGCAGCGGATCTAGCGGCTCAGATACGCAGTATTTT
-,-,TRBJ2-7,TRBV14,CASSQLGADSYEQYF,TGTGCCAGCAGCCAACTAGGGGCGGACTCCTACGAGCAGTACTTC
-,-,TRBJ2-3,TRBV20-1,CSARLADTQYF,TGCAGTGCTAGGCTAGCCGATACGCAGTATTTT
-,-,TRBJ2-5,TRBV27,CASSQGVRQETQYF,TGTGCCAGCAGCCAAGGGGTCAGACAAGAGACCCAGTACTTC
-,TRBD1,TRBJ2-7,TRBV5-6,CASSVSGQGAATYEQYF,TGTGCCAGCTCAGTATCCGGACAGGGGGCCGCGACCTACGAGCAGTACTTC
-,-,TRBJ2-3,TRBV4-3,CASSQRAVTDTQYF,TGCGCCAGCAGCCAAAGGGCAGTCACAGATACGCAGTATTTT
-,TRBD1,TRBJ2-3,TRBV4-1,CATPPGNGQGSTDTQYF,TGCGCCACCCCACCGGGGAACGGACAGGGGTCCACAGATACGCAGTATTTT
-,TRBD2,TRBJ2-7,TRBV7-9,CASSFPNGTSDYEQYF,TGTGCCAGCAGCTTTCCAAACGGGACTAGCGATTACGAGCAGTACTTC
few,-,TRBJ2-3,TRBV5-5,CASSSTQLPDTQYF,TGTGCCAGCAGCTCCACGCAGCTCCCAGATACGCAGTATTTT
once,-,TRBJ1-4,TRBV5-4,CASSPGGLTNEKLFF,TGTGCCAGCAGCCCCGGTGGGCTAACTAATGAAAAACTGTTTTTT
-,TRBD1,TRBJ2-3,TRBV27,CASRGQASTDTQYF,TGTGCCAGCAGGGGACAGGCTAGCACAGATACGCAGTATTTT
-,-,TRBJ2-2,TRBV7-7,CASSLSGNTGELFF,TGTGCCAGCAGCTTATCAGGGAACACCGGGGAGCTGTTTTTT
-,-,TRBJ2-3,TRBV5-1,CASSLAGKGGIPTDTQYF,TGCGCCAGCAGCTTGGCCGGTAAAGGAGGGATACCCACAGATACGCAGTATTTT
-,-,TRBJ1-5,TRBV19,CASRGSLGANQPQHF,TGTGCCAGTAGAGGCAGCCTGGGGGCTAATCAGCCCCAGCATTTT
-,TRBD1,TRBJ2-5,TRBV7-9,CASSLRTGGQETQYF,TGTGCCAGCAGCTTAAGGACAGGGGGACAAGAGACCCAGTACTTC
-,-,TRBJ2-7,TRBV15,CATSRVGGVYEQYF,TGTGCCACCAGCAGAGTGGGTGGGGTCTACGAGCAGTACTTC
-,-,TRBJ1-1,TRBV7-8,CASNFGGTNTEAFF,TGTGCCAGCAATTTTGGGGGCACGAACACTGAAGCTTTCTTT
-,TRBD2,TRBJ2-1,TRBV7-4,CASSGRLLAGGNGEQFF,TGTGCCAGCAGCGGAAGGTTACTAGCGGGAGGCAATGGTGAGCAGTTCTTC
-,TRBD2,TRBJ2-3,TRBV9,CASSARDYPTDTQYF,TGTGCCAGCAGCGCCCGGGACTATCCCACAGATACGCAGTATTTT
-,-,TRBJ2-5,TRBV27,CASSFKLLAGLETQYF,TGTGCCAGCAGTTTTAAATTATTGGCGGGTCTAGAGACCCAGTACTTC
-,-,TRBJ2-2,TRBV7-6,CASSLVSAGASIGELFF,TGTGCCAGCAGCTTAGTATCGGCAGGGGCGAGTATTGGGGAGCTGTTTTTT
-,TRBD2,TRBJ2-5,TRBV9,CASSGGTSGLQETQYF,TGTGCCAGCAGCGGTGGGACTAGCGGGTTACAAGAGACCCAGTACTTC
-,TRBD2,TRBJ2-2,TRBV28,CASSTQGTSGRMVFF,TGTGCCAGCAGTACACAGGGGACTAGCGGGAGAATGGTGTTTTTT
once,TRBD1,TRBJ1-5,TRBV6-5,CASNQDRGSKQPQHF,TGTGCCAGCAATCAGGACAGGGGGTCGAAGCAGCCCCAGCATTTT
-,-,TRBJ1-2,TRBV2,CASSDGLYGYTF,TGTGCCAGCAGTGACGGCTTGTATGGCTACACCTTC
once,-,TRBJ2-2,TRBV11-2,CASSLGRTNTGELFF,TGTGCCAGCAGCTTGGGACGAACGAACACCGGGGAGCTGTTTTTT
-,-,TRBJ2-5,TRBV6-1,CASSELRIAQETQYF,TGTGCCAGCAGTGAACTCCGGATAGCTCAAGAGACCCAGTACTTC
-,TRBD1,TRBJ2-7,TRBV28,CASSFDRVYEQYF,TGTGCCAGCAGTTTTGACAGGGTCTACGAGCAGTACTTC
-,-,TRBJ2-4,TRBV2,CASSDSTLAKNIQYF,TGTGCCAGCAGCGACAGCACACTAGCCAAAAACATTCAGTACTTC
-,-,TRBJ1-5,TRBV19,CASSMGNQPQHF,TGTGCCAGTAGTATGGGGAATCAGCCCCAGCATTTT
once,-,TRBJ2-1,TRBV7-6,CASSLLESSYNEQFF,TGTGCCAGCAGCTTATTGGAGAGCTCCTACAATGAGCAGTTCTTC
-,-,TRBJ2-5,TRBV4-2,CASSHEAQETQYF,TGTGCCAGCAGCCACGAGGCACAGGAGACCCAGTACTTC
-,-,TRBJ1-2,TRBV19,CASSPNGRGSFWVHYGYTF,TGTGCCAGTAGTCCTAACGGCAGGGGTTCATTTTGGGTTCACTATGGCTACACCTTC
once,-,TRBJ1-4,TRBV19,CASSIGTGYEKLFF,TGTGCCAGTAGTATAGGTACAGGGTATGAAAAACTGTTTTTT
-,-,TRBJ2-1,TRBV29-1,CSVVGLASYNEQFF,TGCAGCGTCGTAGGGCTAGCATCCTACAATGAGCAGTTCTTC
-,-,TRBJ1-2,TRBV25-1,CASSDPGTRSYTF,TGTGCCAGCAGTGATCCAGGTACGAGGAGCTACACCTTC
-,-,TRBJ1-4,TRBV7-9,CASSLGDRVSEKLFF,TGTGCCAGCAGCTTAGGGGACCGGGTCAGTGAAAAACTGTTTTTT
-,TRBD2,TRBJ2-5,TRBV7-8,CASSSREWQETQYF,TGTGCCAGCAGCTCGCGGGAGTGGCAAGAGACCCAGTACTTC